This T cell receptor beta chain is drawn from a study of vaccination effects on CD4 cells after COVID-19. Study-wide context: After the second dose, samples were taken at median day 72.

Turning to this clone: Its target is unknown.

Method: immunoSEQ multiplex PCR; TCRdb's copy keeps in-frame clones and lacks some. The sample has roughly 55,000 clones; about 78% are singletons. Antigen-specific CD4+ T cells were first expanded with viral peptide pools by the ViraFEST assay and only then sequenced. The culture ran for approximately nine days before CD4+ T cells were isolated. Of the BNT162b2 and mRNA-1273 vaccines, participants received two doses of one or the other. They grew some 1.9 million PBMC in each well, adding about 10 IU/ml IL-2 and approximately 9.2 ug/ml peptides. Germline lookup yields CDR1 LNHDA and CDR2 SQIVND (reference sequence). Unmatched junction bases numbered 10, after V lost 4 bases and J lost 10 bases. The CDR3 has 14 residues.

The TCR was taken from a human donor who received a COVID-19 vaccine. V and J are TRBV19 and TRBJ1-1; 9 bases are shared with TRBD1. The sample in question was CD4+ T cells from PBMCs cultured with HCoV-OC43 spike peptides, obtained after COVID-19 vaccination. The subset denotes: HCoV-OC43 spike overlapping peptide pool stimulation. The DNA of the CDR3 is TGTGCCAGTAGTACCCTGACAGGGGGTAAAGGAGCTTTCTTT. Residues: CASSTLTGGKGAFF.